This T cell receptor beta chain comes out of a study of blood T cell repertoires in COVID-19. Study information: Sites in the United States, Italy and Spain provided acute and convalescent COVID-19 samples. PBMCs, B-cell-depleted T cells, or T cells were the source of the cDNA or gDNA that made up the material.

This clone was seen once. The CDR3 is made up of 14 amino acids. Looked up from germline, CDR1 is MNHEY and CDR2 is SVGAGI. V trimming: 6 bases; J trimming: 6 bases; junction bases outside the gene matches: 5. Methods used by the authors: Reference gene primer amplification yielded estimated nucleated cell counts. Clones were read by immunoSEQ multiplex PCR, and TCRdb kept only the in-frame ones, dropping some. For V, J and clone size, that table is used; D and trimming come from the DNA. The repertoire holds over 150,000 clones, with approximately 85% as singletons. The chain combines TRBV6-5 with TRBJ1-5; the match to TRBD1 covers 10 bases. This clonotype originated in a man at least 80 years old with COVID-19, enrolled during active disease. The sequenced sample consisted of peripheral blood. CDR3: CASREGQGIQPQHF. CDR3 DNA sequence: TGTGCCAGCAGAGAGGGACAGGGGATTCAGCCCCAGCATTTT.